This T cell receptor beta chain is drawn from a study of T cell responses to AZD1222 COVID-19 vaccine. Germline V gene lookup returns CDR1 LNHDA and CDR2 SQIVND (reference sequence). V lost 8 bases and J 3 bases, leaving 11 bases between the germline ends. The CDR3 is 14 residues long. Sequenced by immunoSEQ multiplex PCR; TCRdb stores in-frame clones only, minus some. The table has 120,000 or so clones, about 91% seen once. This material consisted of peripheral blood, taken on day 0 of AZD1222 vaccination. The TCR comes from an adult in good health. This rearrangement joins TRBV19 to TRBJ1-6, with unresolved D. Here the CDR3 DNA reads TGTGCCAGTGCCCAAGAGGGCTATAATTCACCCCTCCACTTT. Translated: CASAQEGYNSPLHF.